Listed here are 30 T cell receptor beta chains from one sample, sequenced in a study of long-term antiretroviral therapy in people with HIV. Researchers ran immunoSEQ v3.0 at survey level. Sequencing used immunoSEQ multiplex PCR; TCRdb keeps in-frame clones, though not all of them. This table holds around 13,000 clones, about 82% found once. This specimen consisted of unsorted PBMCs, obtained 1.8 years before starting antiretroviral therapy. The source is a woman aged 40 to 50 with HIV.

This chain connects TRBV18 to TRBJ2-7, with D unclear. The CDR3 totals 13 residues. Trimming took 3 bases from V and 2 from J, leaving 8 bases between them. The germline gives CDR1 KGHSH, CDR2 LQKENI. The CDR3 DNA reads TGTGCCAGCTCACCCCCGAGCGCCTACGAGCAGTACTTC. It encodes CASSPPSAYEQYF.

J is TRBJ1-5 and V is TRBV5-1; D perhaps matches TRBD1 (6 bases). The germline V gene has CDR1 SGHRS and CDR2 YFSETQ. The CDR3 runs to 14 residues. The V gene lost 0 bases and the J gene lost 5 bases, with 9 bases spanning the gap. The CDR3 spells CASSLEGGYQPQHF. The CDR3, as DNA: TGCGCCAGCAGCTTGGAAGGGGGGTATCAGCCCCAGCATTTT.

The CDR3 sequence is CASSLTPGEAFF. CDR3 bases: TGTGCCAGCAGCTTAACACCGGGGGAGGCTTTCTTT. V gene TRBV7-3 combines with J gene TRBJ1-1; a possible D gene is TRBD1 (5 bases). There are 12 residues in the CDR3. From germline, CDR1 is SGHTA and CDR2 FQGTGA. Trimming cost V 0 bases and J 11 bases, with 10 bases left between them.

V is TRBV7-2 and J is TRBJ2-5, with TRBD2 matching over 10 bases. Germline V gene lookup returns CDR1 SGHTA and CDR2 FQGNSA. V was clipped by 3 bases and J by 5 bases; unmatched bases: 6. The CDR3 consists of 15 residues. This CDR3 reads CASSFVAGGEETQYF. Written as DNA, the CDR3 is TGTGCCAGCAGCTTCGTAGCGGGAGGTGAGGAGACCCAGTACTTC.

This clone has just one count. The J gene is TRBJ2-7, the V gene TRBV7-9; 10 nucleotides line up with TRBD1. The CDR3 has 16 amino acids. J gave up 6 bases and V 0 bases, and 8 bases lay outside the gene matches. Germline CDR1 is SEHNR and CDR2 is FQNEAQ (reference sequence). The CDR3 reads CASSLAAGTGVIEQYF. DNA of the CDR3: TGTGCCAGCAGCTTAGCGGCCGGGACAGGGGTAATCGAGCAGTACTTC.

The rearrangement joins TRBV12-5 to TRBJ2-2, with D possibly being TRBD2 (6 bases). The CDR3 loop spans 15 amino acids. Germline V gene data show CDR1 as LGHNT and CDR2 as FRNRAP. V lost 8 bases to trimming and J lost 0 bases, with 13 bases between them. The CDR3 is CASSPGGANTGELFF. The DNA of the CDR3 is TGTGCTAGTTCCCCTGGCGGGGCGAACACCGGGGAGCTGTTTTTT.

The chain recombines TRBV9 with TRBJ2-1; the D gene is possibly TRBD2 (5 bases). Trimming stripped 4 bases from V and 6 bases from J, with 20 bases between. This CDR3 spans 16 amino acids. CDR1 and CDR2 from the germline V gene are SGDLS and YYNGEE. Written as DNA, the CDR3 is TGTGCCAGCAGCCAAACGGACTTTCCCCGTCCCAATGAGCAGTTCTTC. It is translated as CASSQTDFPRPNEQFF.

This clone appeared a single time. The genes are TRBV2 and TRBJ2-7, with unresolved D. The CDR3 runs 16 residues. Trimming left V 4 bases short and J 3 bases short, with 19 bases between. Germline lookup yields CDR1 SNHLY and CDR2 FYNNEI. Here the CDR3 reads CASSVHALKNFYEQYF. CDR3 DNA sequence: TGTGCCAGCAGTGTCCACGCATTGAAAAATTTCTACGAGCAGTACTTC. The full variable domain, in which reference TRBV2 and TRBJ2-7 provide the parts outside the CDR3, is EPEVTQTPSHQVTQMGQEVILRCVPISNHLYFYWYRQILGQKVEFLVSFYNNEISEKSEIFDDQFSVERPDGSNFTLKIRSTKLEDSAMYFCASSVHALKNFYEQYFGPGTRLTVT.

A few counts support this clone. V gene TRBV4-1 combines with J gene TRBJ2-7; 7 bases align to TRBD1. CDR1 is MGHRA and CDR2 is YSYEKL in the germline V gene. Trimming removed 0 bases from V and 0 bases from J; junction bases left unmatched: 2. The CDR3 length is 15 residues. CDR3 region: CASSQDRTGSYEQYF. The CDR3 nucleotides read TGCGCCAGCAGCCAAGATCGGACAGGCTCCTACGAGCAGTACTTC.

The rearrangement links TRBV7-2 to TRBJ1-1; D ambiguous. V lost 6 bases, J lost 0 bases, and 23 bases lay in between. Germline CDR1 and CDR2: SGHTA and FQGNSA. The CDR3 has 18 residues. The CDR3 DNA reads as TGTGCCAGCAGACCGACAACACTTCCCGGGTCCATGAACACTGAAGCTTTCTTT. It codes for CASRPTTLPGSMNTEAFF.

For the CDR3, the DNA is TGTGCCAGTGATTCCTGGGGGACAGATACGCAGTATTTT. Translated, it gives CASDSWGTDTQYF. The gene calls are TRBV5-6 and TRBJ2-3; D might be TRBD1 or TRBD2, each matching 5 bases. The CDR3 has 13 amino acids. Trimming stripped 8 bases from V and 3 bases from J, with 13 bases between. Germline CDR1 is SGHDT and CDR2 is YYEEEE.

The V gene is TRBV29-1, the J gene TRBJ1-2, with D uncertain. CDR1 is SQVTM and CDR2 is ANQGSEA in the germline V gene. The CDR3 is made up of 12 amino acids. The V gene lost 1 base and the J gene lost 8 bases, with 11 bases spanning the gap. The CDR3 region is CSVEGRPDGYTF. DNA of the CDR3: TGCAGCGTTGAAGGGCGGCCGGACGGCTACACCTTC.

The chain is built from TRBV28 and TRBJ2-7; 8 nucleotides match TRBD2. CDR1 is MDHEN, CDR2 SYDVKM, per germline. With 6 bases clipped from V and 5 bases from J, the junction kept 6 bases outside the gene matches. The CDR3 sequence is 13 residues long. The CDR3 DNA reads TGTGCCAGCAGGTCGGGGGGGGCGGACGAGCAGTACTTC. This codes for CASRSGGADEQYF.

The chain uses TRBV9 and TRBJ2-3; D is unresolved. Looked up from germline, CDR1 is SGDLS and CDR2 is YYNGEE. Trimming stripped 2 bases from V and 6 bases from J, with 4 bases between. CDR3 length: 11 amino acids. The DNA for the CDR3 is TGTGCCAGCAGCGTTGGGGATACGCAGTATTTT. Amino acid sequence: CASSVGDTQYF.

This chain joins TRBV4-2 and TRBJ2-7; 7 nucleotides agree with TRBD2. Germline loops: CDR1 LGHNA, CDR2 YNFKEQ. The J segment lost 2 bases and the V segment lost 1 base, leaving 11 bases of the junction unmatched. CDR3 size: 17 residues. Here the CDR3 DNA reads TGTGCCAGCAGCCAAGGTGATCGACTAGCCCAGCCCTACGAGCAGTACTTC. Its translation: CASSQGDRLAQPYEQYF.

The table lists this clone with a count of one. This chain links TRBV5-1 with TRBJ2-1, with D tentatively TRBD1 (6 bases). This CDR3 comprises 14 residues. CDR1 is SGHRS and CDR2 is YFSETQ in the germline V gene. Trimming left V 2 bases short and J 4 bases short, with 10 bases between. CDR3 sequence: CASSFIQGYNEQFF. The CDR3 DNA is TGCGCCAGCAGCTTTATACAGGGTTACAATGAGCAGTTCTTC. Complete variable domain (other parts from reference TRBV5-1 and TRBJ2-1): KAGVTQTPRYLIKTRGQQVTLSCSPISGHRSVSWYQQTPGQGLQFLFEYFSETQRNKGNFPGRFSGRQFSNSRSEMNVSTLELGDSALYLCASSFIQGYNEQFFGPGTRLTVL.

This clone was counted a single time. The chain recombines TRBV7-9 with TRBJ2-7, with D perhaps matching TRBD1 (6 bases). CDR3 length equals 13 residues. The V gene's germline CDR1 is SEHNR and CDR2 FQNEAQ (reference sequence). V lost 4 bases and J lost 1, with 8 bases in between. The CDR3 DNA follows: TGTGCCAGCAGCTATACAGGGTCCTACGAGCAGTACTTC. Translation: CASSYTGSYEQYF.

The V gene is TRBV5-4, the J gene TRBJ2-5; 10 bases fit TRBD2. The CDR3 has 17 amino acids. V lost 6 bases to trimming and J lost 1 base; unmatched junction nucleotides: 12. The germline V gene encodes CDR1 SGHNT and CDR2 YYREEE (reference sequence). The CDR3 reads CASTHTGTSVIQETQYF. In DNA form, the CDR3 reads TGTGCCAGCACCCACACCGGGACTAGCGTTATCCAAGAGACCCAGTACTTC. The variable domain in full, with the rest retrieved from reference TRBV5-4 and TRBJ2-5, is ETGVTQSPTHLIKTRGQQVTLRCSSQSGHNTVSWYQQALGQGPQFIFQYYREEENGRGNFPPRFSGLQFPNYSSELNVNALELDDSALYLCASTHTGTSVIQETQYFGPGTRLLVL.

This CDR3 is CASSFNRLGYTF. For the CDR3, the DNA is TGTGCCAGCAGCTTTAACAGGTTGGGCTACACCTTC. The V call is TRBV11-3, the J call TRBJ1-2, with a possible D match to TRBD1 (5 bases). Germline V lookup: CDR1 SGHNT, CDR2 YENEEA. CDR3 size: 12 residues. V shed 3 bases and J shed 8 bases, with 10 bases lying between them.

The V gene is TRBV7-2, the J gene TRBJ1-1; D uncertain. The CDR3 runs 13 residues. CDR1 SGHTA and CDR2 FQGNSA come from the germline V gene. V gave up 4 bases and J gave up 9 bases, with 15 bases separating them. CDR3 amino acids: CASSSNTNGKAFF. The CDR3 DNA reads TGTGCCAGCAGCTCAAACACTAATGGGAAAGCTTTCTTT.

The rearrangement uses TRBV7-2 and TRBJ2-1, with 7 bases fitting TRBD2. Germline V gene sequence: CDR1 SGHTA, CDR2 FQGNSA. The length of the CDR3 is 14 residues. V shed 1 base and J 7 bases; nucleotides not matched to a gene: 4. The CDR3 nucleotides are TGTGCCAGCAGCTTAGGAGGGAGGGGTAATGAGCAGTTCTTC. It specifies CASSLGGRGNEQFF.

This chain joins TRBV5-6 and TRBJ1-1, with no clear D. CDR3 length: 15 residues. Germline V gene sequence: CDR1 SGHDT, CDR2 YYEEEE. Trimming took 1 base from V and 0 from J, leaving 10 bases between them. CDR3 sequence reads: CASSLSVNLNTEAFF. The CDR3 DNA follows: TGTGCCAGCAGCTTGAGTGTGAATCTGAACACTGAAGCTTTCTTT.

This chain links TRBV5-1 with TRBJ1-3, with D hard to call. The CDR3 consists of 14 residues. V was shortened by 0 bases and J by 1 base, with 5 bases between the two germline ends. Germline values: CDR1 SGHRS, CDR2 YFSETQ. CDR3 in DNA: TGCGCCAGCAGCTTGGACATATCTGGAAACACCATATATTTT. It yields the protein CASSLDISGNTIYF.

The V and J genes are TRBV5-1 and TRBJ1-2; TRBD1 matches at 10 bases. The germline V gene encodes CDR1 SGHRS and CDR2 YFSETQ. This CDR3 region has 13 residues. The J segment lost 6 bases and the V segment lost 7 bases, leaving 6 bases of the junction unmatched. In DNA form, the CDR3 reads TGCGCCAGCTCGGGACAGGGGAAGGATGGCTACACCTTC. Protein product: CASSGQGKDGYTF.

CDR3 protein: CASSSGMGSPGELFF. CDR3 nucleotides: TGTGCCAGCAGCTCAGGGATGGGGTCGCCCGGGGAGCTGTTTTTT. The rearrangement joins TRBV7-2 to TRBJ2-2; tentatively, D is TRBD1 (5 bases). Germline-derived CDR1 and CDR2 are SGHTA and FQGNSA. V was cut by 4 bases and J by 6 bases, with 15 bases left in between. CDR3 length: 15 residues.

In DNA, the CDR3 is TGTGCCAGCTCACCTCCAGGGGACACTGAAGCTTTCTTT. It specifies CASSPPGDTEAFF. The genes are TRBV18 and TRBJ1-1; tentatively, D is TRBD1 (6 bases). Germline V gene data show CDR1 as KGHSH and CDR2 as LQKENI. V lost 3 bases, J lost 3 bases, and 8 bases lay in between. The CDR3 is made up of 13 amino acids.

The chain joins TRBV2 to TRBJ1-5; D not resolved. Germline-derived CDR1 and CDR2 are SNHLY and FYNNEI. Trimming pared 5 bases from V and 3 bases from J, leaving 11 bases between. The CDR3 extends over 14 amino acids. CDR3 in amino acids: CASSPLPSNQPQHF. DNA of the CDR3: TGTGCCAGCAGTCCCCTCCCCTCCAATCAGCCCCAGCATTTT.

The chain uses TRBV19 and TRBJ2-7; perhaps TRBD2 as D (6 bases). The CDR3 has 18 residues. The germline V and J ends were trimmed by 0 bases and 0 bases, with 18 bases remaining between them. The germline CDR1 and CDR2 sequences are LNHDA and SQIVND (reference sequence). The CDR3 bases are TGTGCCAGTAGTATAGACCTTTTGGAGGTAGCGGACTCCTACGAGCAGTACTTC. Encoded protein: CASSIDLLEVADSYEQYF.

The rearrangement uses TRBV4-3 and TRBJ2-7; possible D gene TRBD1, 6 bases. In germline, CDR1 is LGHNA, CDR2 YSLEER. V shed 0 bases and J shed 3 bases, with 15 bases lying between them. The CDR3 contains 16 residues. The CDR3 loop reads CASSQDPGRGGYEQYF. The CDR3, as DNA: TGCGCCAGCAGCCAAGATCCAGGGAGAGGGGGCTACGAGCAGTACTTC.

The V gene is TRBV7-9, the J gene TRBJ2-7; 9 positions agree with TRBD2. The CDR3 runs 16 residues. Per germline, CDR1 SEHNR and CDR2 FQNEAQ (reference sequence). V shed 0 bases, J shed 2 bases, and the junction held 5 bases outside the gene matches. The CDR3 protein is CASSLALLAGPYEQYF. The DNA for the CDR3 is TGTGCCAGCAGCTTAGCGCTCCTAGCGGGACCCTACGAGCAGTACTTC.